The clone carrying this TCR beta chain was seen a handful of times. Its antigen is unknown. This entry comes from a study of T cells in Graves' hyperthyroidism and ophthalmopathy. Study in general: Peripheral blood was collected at initial diagnosis, before any treatment. The study's findings and limits: Before onset, by a median of around six months, the model predicted ophthalmopathy. Clonotypes that were expanded in thyroid above 0.001 mostly appeared in blood too.

What was amplified from RNA transcripts were TCR beta CDR3 regions. Initially, a first-round RT-PCR of the TCR CDR3 employed the HTBI primer set. TCRdb passed the multiplex PCR reads through MiXCR, listing each CDR3 protein once. Of roughly 700,000 distinct CDR3 sequences listed, roughly a sixth were seen once; the top ten hold 15%. Across 18 months, stable Graves' hyperthyroidism was marked by no progression to ophthalmopathy. The receptor's source is a man over 45 with Graves' hyperthyroidism. Source material: blood.

The CDR3 bases are TGTGCCAGCAGCACCGGGACAGGGGGACAAAAGCCCCAGCATTTT. This gives the protein CASSTGTGGQKPQHF. The gene calls are TRBV7-9 and TRBJ1-5; the match to TRBD1 covers 11 bases. Germline V gene data show CDR1 as SEHNR and CDR2 as FQNEAQ (reference sequence). The CDR3 is 15 amino acids. The ends lost 5 bases at V and 8 bases at J; junction bases unmatched: 8.